The rows below give T cell receptor beta chains drawn from one sample of a study of blood T cell repertoires in COVID-19. Only in-frame clones appear in the TCRdb table, and some are missing; sequencing was by immunoSEQ multiplex PCR. The sample has about 63,000 clones; 87% are singletons. Sequencing was carried out using peripheral blood. The origin of the receptors is a man aged 50 to 60 with active COVID-19. The CDR3 runs from the conserved cysteine through the conserved F or W. The order of the fields is D gene, J gene, clone size, V gene, CDR3 DNA, CDR3 protein. The D gene is left open where the match is weak. The listing skips clone size in some rows; elsewhere it reads once, few, many or a size class.

d_gene: TRBD1
j_gene: TRBJ1-5
abundance: .
v_gene: TRBV7-2
CDR3nt: TGTGCCAGCAGCTTCGACAGGGGACAGCCCCAGCATTTT
CDR3aa: CASSFDRGQPQHF

d_gene: .
j_gene: TRBJ1-1
abundance: .
v_gene: TRBV28
CDR3nt: TGTGCCAGCAGGCCGGCCGAAAGGGCGGGTGAAGCTTTCTTT
CDR3aa: CASRPAERAGEAFF

d_gene: .
j_gene: TRBJ2-1
abundance: .
v_gene: TRBV28
CDR3nt: TGTGCCAGCAGTTTAGTCGTAATCGGGGAAAATGAGCAGTTCTTC
CDR3aa: CASSLVVIGENEQFF

d_gene: .
j_gene: TRBJ1-5
abundance: .
v_gene: TRBV7-8
CDR3nt: TGTGCCAGCAGCCCCCAGGGAGGCGGGGGCTCTCAGCCCCAGCATTTT
CDR3aa: CASSPQGGGGSQPQHF

d_gene: .
j_gene: TRBJ2-1
abundance: .
v_gene: TRBV10-3
CDR3nt: TGTGCCATCAGTGTAGTAGAGACAGGCAATGAGCAGTTCTTC
CDR3aa: CAISVVETGNEQFF

d_gene: .
j_gene: TRBJ1-5
abundance: .
v_gene: TRBV21-1
CDR3nt: TGTGCCAGCAGCCCCCGGACCGGGGGAGGTCAGCCCCAGCATTTT
CDR3aa: CASSPRTGGGQPQHF

d_gene: TRBD1
j_gene: TRBJ1-4
abundance: .
v_gene: TRBV18
CDR3nt: TGTGCCAGCTCACCGCCCGGGACAGGGAAAGAAAAACTGTTTTTT
CDR3aa: CASSPPGTGKEKLFF

d_gene: TRBD1
j_gene: TRBJ2-3
abundance: .
v_gene: TRBV19
CDR3nt: TGTGCCAGTAGTATAGTAACGACAGGGGTTGCAGATACGCAGTATTTT
CDR3aa: CASSIVTTGVADTQYF

d_gene: .
j_gene: TRBJ1-5
abundance: .
v_gene: TRBV5-5
CDR3nt: TGTGCCAGCAGCCCTTGGACAGAACAGCCCCAGCATTTT
CDR3aa: CASSPWTEQPQHF

d_gene: TRBD1
j_gene: TRBJ1-5
abundance: .
v_gene: TRBV6-5
CDR3nt: TGTGCCAGCAGGGGGACAGGGGGGCAGCCCCAGCATTTT
CDR3aa: CASRGTGGQPQHF

d_gene: TRBD1
j_gene: TRBJ2-2
abundance: once
v_gene: TRBV19
CDR3nt: TGTGCCAGTAGGCGACAGGGAGACACCGGGGAGCTGTTTTTT
CDR3aa: CASRRQGDTGELFF

d_gene: TRBD2
j_gene: TRBJ2-1
abundance: .
v_gene: TRBV28
CDR3nt: TGTGCCAGCCGTTGGCGGGCTAGCGGGGTTAGCTCCTACAATGAGCAGTTCTTC
CDR3aa: CASRWRASGVSSYNEQFF

d_gene: TRBD1
j_gene: TRBJ2-7
abundance: once
v_gene: TRBV28
CDR3nt: TGTGCCAGCAGAAAGGGACAGGCCTACGAGCAGTACTTC
CDR3aa: CASRKGQAYEQYF

d_gene: .
j_gene: TRBJ2-7
abundance: .
v_gene: TRBV4-3
CDR3nt: TGCGCCAGCAGCCAAGATTTTAGCGCCAGCTCCTACGAGCAGTACTTC
CDR3aa: CASSQDFSASSYEQYF

d_gene: .
j_gene: TRBJ1-1
abundance: few
v_gene: TRBV5-1
CDR3nt: TGCGCCAGCCGAATTCTTGACGGGAGCGACACTGAAGCTTTCTTT
CDR3aa: CASRILDGSDTEAFF